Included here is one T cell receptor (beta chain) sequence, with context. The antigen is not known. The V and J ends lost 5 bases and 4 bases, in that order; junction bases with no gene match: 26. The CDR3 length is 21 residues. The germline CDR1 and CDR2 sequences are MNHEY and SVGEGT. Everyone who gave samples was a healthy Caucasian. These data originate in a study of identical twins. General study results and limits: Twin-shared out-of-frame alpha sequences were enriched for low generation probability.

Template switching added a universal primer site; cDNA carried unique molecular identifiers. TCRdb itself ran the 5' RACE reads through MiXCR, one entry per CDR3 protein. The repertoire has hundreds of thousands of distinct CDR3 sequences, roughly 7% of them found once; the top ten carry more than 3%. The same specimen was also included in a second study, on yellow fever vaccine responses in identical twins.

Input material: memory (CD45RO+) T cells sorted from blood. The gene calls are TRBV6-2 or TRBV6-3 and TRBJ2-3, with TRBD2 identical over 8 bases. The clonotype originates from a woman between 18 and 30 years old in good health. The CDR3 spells CASSHREGGLKRGTNADTQYF. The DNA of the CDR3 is TGTGCCAGCAGTCATAGAGAGGGGGGACTAAAGCGGGGGACAAACGCAGATACGCAGTATTTT.